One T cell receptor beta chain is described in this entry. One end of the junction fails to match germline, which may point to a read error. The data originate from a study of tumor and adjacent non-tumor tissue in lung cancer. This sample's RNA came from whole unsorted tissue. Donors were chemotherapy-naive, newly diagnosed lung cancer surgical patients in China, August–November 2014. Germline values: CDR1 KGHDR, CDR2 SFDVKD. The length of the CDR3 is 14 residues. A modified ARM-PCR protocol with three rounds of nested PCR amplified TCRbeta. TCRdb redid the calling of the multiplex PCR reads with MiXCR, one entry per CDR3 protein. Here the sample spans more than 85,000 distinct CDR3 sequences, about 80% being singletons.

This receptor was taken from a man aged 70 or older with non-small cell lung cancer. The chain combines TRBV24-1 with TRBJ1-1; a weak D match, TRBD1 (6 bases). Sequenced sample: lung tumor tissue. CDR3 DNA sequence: TGTGCCGTCAGTGAGGGGGGTGGGAACGCTGAAGCTTTCTTT. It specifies CAVSEGGGNAEAFF.